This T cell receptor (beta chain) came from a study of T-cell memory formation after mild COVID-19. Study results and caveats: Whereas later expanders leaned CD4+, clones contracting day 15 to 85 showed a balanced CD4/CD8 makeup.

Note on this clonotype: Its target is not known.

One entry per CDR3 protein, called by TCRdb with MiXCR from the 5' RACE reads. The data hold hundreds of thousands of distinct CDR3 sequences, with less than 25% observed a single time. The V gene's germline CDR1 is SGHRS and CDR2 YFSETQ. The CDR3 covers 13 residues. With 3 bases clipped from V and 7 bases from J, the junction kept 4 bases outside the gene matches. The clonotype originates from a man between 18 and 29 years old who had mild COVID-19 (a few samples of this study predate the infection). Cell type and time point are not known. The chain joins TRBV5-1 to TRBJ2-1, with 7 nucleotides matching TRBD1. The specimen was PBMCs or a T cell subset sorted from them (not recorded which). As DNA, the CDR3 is TGCGCCAGCAGCTCAGACAGGGCGAATGAGCAGTTCTTC. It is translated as CASSSDRANEQFF. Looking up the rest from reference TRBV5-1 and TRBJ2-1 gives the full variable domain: KAGVTQTPRYLIKTRGQQVTLSCSPISGHRSVSWYQQTPGQGLQFLFEYFSETQRNKGNFPGRFSGRQFSNSRSEMNVSTLELGDSALYLCASSSDRANEQFFGPGTRLTVL.